This T cell receptor beta chain comes out of a study of Ad26.COV2.S vaccination and SARS-CoV-2 variants. In the study overall: COV1001, an Ad26.COV2.S trial, supplied this vaccine-arm donor. The vaccine Ad26.COV2.S was put into the muscle once, or twice with 56 days between. Study-level findings and limits: Reportedly, spike-specific CD8+ and CD4+ T cell responses achieved substantial breadth once vaccination had taken place.

The table came from immunoSEQ multiplex PCR; TCRdb's copy has only in-frame clones and leaves some out. The sample has approximately 450,000 clones; around 90% are singletons. The CDR3 spans 12 residues. The germline gives CDR1 LNHDA, CDR2 SQIVND (reference sequence). Trimming took off 6 bases at V and 2 bases at J, with 8 bases between the two ends. The treatment is: around 19 received Ad26.COV2.S at low or high dose, single or two shots; about 5 received placebo; per-sample allocation not given. The samples date from day 63 after the first vaccine or placebo injection. As its vector, the vaccine had Ad26, which expressed Wuhan-strain SARS-CoV-2 spike. Comments on this clone: Its matching antigen is unknown.

The specimen comprised peripheral blood, sampled in a trial of Ad26.COV2.S vaccine versus placebo. This TCR came from a person aged 18-65 years who received the Ad26.COV2.S COVID-19 vaccine or a placebo. This chain uses TRBV19 with TRBJ2-7; TRBD2 is a possible D gene (5 bases). CDR3 loop: CASRGAAYEQYF. The CDR3 DNA reads TGTGCCAGTAGGGGAGCTGCCTACGAGCAGTACTTC.